These 13 T cell receptor beta chains originate from one sample sequenced in a study of blood T cells in healthy people across ages. A J-beta primer mix and a sample-barcoded 5' primer were used in a second PCR of roughly 7 to 12 cycles. TCRdb ran MiXCR on the 5' RACE reads and lists one entry per CDR3 protein. The sample includes 1,300,000 or so distinct CDR3 sequences, approximately 63% of them seen just once. The sequencing input was blood. Receptors originate from a man between 18 and 35 years old in good health.

The J gene is TRBJ2-2, the V gene TRBV4-3; no definite D call. The CDR3 runs to 15 residues. Between the trimmed V and J ends, which lost 2 bases and 6 bases, there was a span of 13 bases. Germline V lookup: CDR1 LGHNA, CDR2 YSLEER. The CDR3 DNA reads as TGCGCCAGCAGCCAAAGTAACGGTTTCCCCGGGGAGCTGTTTTTT. Its protein is CASSQSNGFPGELFF.

Points on this clonotype: At one end, the junction sequence differs from germline, possibly due to a read error. This chain connects TRBV28 to TRBJ2-3, with TRBD1 matching 10 bases. CDR1 is MDHEN, CDR2 SYDVKM, per germline. The CDR3 has 11 residues. This CDR3 reads CARSFGTGEYF. The CDR3 coding sequence is TGTGCCAGAAGTTTCGGGACAGGGGAGTATTTT.

The V call is TRBV12-3 or TRBV12-4, the J call TRBJ1-2, with D maybe TRBD1 (6 bases). This CDR3 is built from 12 residues. Trimming left V 7 bases short and J 6 bases short, with 12 bases between. The CDR3 DNA reads TGTGCCAGCAAAACAGGGCTGAATGGCTACACCTTC. Translated: CASKTGLNGYTF.

This clonotype was recorded at least ten times. The V gene is TRBV5-1, the J gene TRBJ2-3; D remains unclear. Germline V gene lookup returns CDR1 SGHRS and CDR2 YFSETQ. V gave up 4 bases and J gave up 0 bases, with 18 bases separating them. CDR3 length: 17 residues. Here the CDR3 reads CASSQLRRPSSTDTQYF. CDR3 coding DNA: TGCGCCAGCAGCCAATTGAGGCGACCGTCTAGCACAGATACGCAGTATTTT.

This sequence joins TRBV20-1 and TRBJ2-7; 10 bases fit TRBD2. CDR3 length equals 14 residues. J lost 7 bases, V lost 6 bases, and 12 bases had no gene match. Germline V lookup: CDR1 DFQATT, CDR2 SNEGSKA (reference sequence). The CDR3 DNA reads as TGCAGTGCAGAGAAAGCGGGGGGGATCAATGAGCAGTACTTC. As protein: CSAEKAGGINEQYF.

The V and J genes are TRBV7-9 and TRBJ2-1; 8 nucleotides align to TRBD2. Judging by the DNA end, TRBJ2-7 fits better; the J call may be wrong. CDR1 is SEHNR and CDR2 is FQNEAQ in the germline V gene (reference sequence). This CDR3 has 15 residues. The CDR3 is CASSYTSGSYNEQYF. CDR3 in DNA: TGTGCCAGCAGCTATACTAGCGGCTCCTACAATGAGCAGTACTTC.

The chain recombines TRBV29-1 with TRBJ1-4, with 7 bases fitting TRBD1. Losses at the gene ends were 6 bases for V and 14 bases for J; bases not matched to a gene: 15. The length of the CDR3 is 13 residues. Germline values: CDR1 SQVTM, CDR2 ANQGSEA. CDR3 coding DNA: TGCAGCGTCTTTCCCGGGACAGCCGAGGGGCTGTTTTTT. It specifies CSVFPGTAEGLFF.

This chain uses TRBV7-2 with TRBJ1-1; tentatively, D is TRBD1 (5 bases). The CDR3 length is 14 residues. The germline V gene has CDR1 SGHTA and CDR2 FQGNSA. V lost 3 bases and J lost 11, with 19 bases in between. In nucleotides, the CDR3 is TGTGCCAGCAGCTTCTCACATCCGGGACTCCAGGCTTTCTTT. This codes for CASSFSHPGLQAFF.

This clonotype occurred a few times. The V and J genes are TRBV10-2 and TRBJ2-3; possibly TRBD1 for D (6 bases). Germline V gene lookup returns CDR1 WSHSY and CDR2 SAAADI. The V end was cut by 6 bases, the J end by 2 bases, with 12 bases between. The CDR3 has 14 amino acids. The CDR3 DNA sequence: TGCGCCAGCAGGATGACAGGACTCACAGATACGCAGTATTTT. Translation gives CASRMTGLTDTQYF.

This clonotype was seen once. V is TRBV6-2 or TRBV6-3 and J is TRBJ2-7, with 12 bases lining up with TRBD1. Germline loops: CDR1 MNHEY, CDR2 SVGEGT. The CDR3 is 14 residues long. With V trimmed by 5 bases and J by 8 bases, 7 bases remained unmatched. Written as DNA, the CDR3 is TGTGCCAGCAGTATCCGGGACAGGGGGCAAAAGCAGTACTTC. Translating it yields CASSIRDRGQKQYF.

DNA of the CDR3: TGTGCCACAGCCGGGACTGGCATCACAGATACGCAGTATTTT. Its protein is CATAGTGITDTQYF. The chain links TRBV2 to TRBJ2-3; D might be TRBD2 (6 bases). The CDR3 sequence is 14 residues long. Deletions cut 10 bases from V and 2 bases from J, with 16 bases between. In germline, CDR1 is SNHLY, CDR2 FYNNEI.

The DNA of the CDR3 is TGTGCCAGCAGTTTATCGGGTTGGGGCCGAAAGAACTATGGCTACACCTTC. Translated: CASSLSGWGRKNYGYTF. The rearrangement uses TRBV27 and TRBJ1-2, with D maybe TRBD1 (5 bases). Germline values: CDR1 MNHEY, CDR2 SMNVEV (reference sequence). CDR3 size: 17 residues. V was shortened by 0 bases and J by 2 bases, with 16 bases between the two germline ends.

The gene calls are TRBV4-1 and TRBJ2-1; tentatively, D is TRBD2 (5 bases). Germline V gene data show CDR1 as MGHRA and CDR2 as YSYEKL. Trimming pared 2 bases from V and 7 bases from J, leaving 18 bases between. The CDR3 is 16 residues long. CDR3 region: CASSQPSNGLPNEQFF. The CDR3 DNA reads TGCGCCAGCAGCCAACCCTCCAACGGACTCCCAAATGAGCAGTTCTTC.